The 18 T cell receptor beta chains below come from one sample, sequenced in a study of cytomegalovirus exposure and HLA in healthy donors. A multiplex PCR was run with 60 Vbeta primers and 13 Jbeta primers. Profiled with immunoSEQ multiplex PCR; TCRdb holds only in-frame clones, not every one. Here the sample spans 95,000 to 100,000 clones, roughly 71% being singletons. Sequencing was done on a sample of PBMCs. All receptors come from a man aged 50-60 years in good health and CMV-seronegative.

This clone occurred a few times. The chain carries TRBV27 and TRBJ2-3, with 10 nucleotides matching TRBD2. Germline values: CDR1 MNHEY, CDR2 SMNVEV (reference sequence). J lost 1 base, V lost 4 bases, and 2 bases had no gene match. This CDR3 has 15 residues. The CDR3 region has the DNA TGTGCCAGCAGTTGGACTAGCGGAGGCACAGATACGCAGTATTTT. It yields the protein CASSWTSGGTDTQYF.

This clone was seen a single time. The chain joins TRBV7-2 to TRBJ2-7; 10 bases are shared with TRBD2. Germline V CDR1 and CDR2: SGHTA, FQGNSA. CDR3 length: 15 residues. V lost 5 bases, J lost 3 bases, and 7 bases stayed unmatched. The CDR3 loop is CASSPRLAGYYEQYF. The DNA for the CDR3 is TGTGCCAGCAGCCCCCGACTAGCGGGTTACTACGAGCAGTACTTC.

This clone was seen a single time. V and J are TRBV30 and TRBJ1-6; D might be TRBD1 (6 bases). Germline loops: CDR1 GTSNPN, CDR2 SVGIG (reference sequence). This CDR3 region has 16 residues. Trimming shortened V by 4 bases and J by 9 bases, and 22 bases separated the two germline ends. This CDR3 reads CAWNAQYRDRASPLHF. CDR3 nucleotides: TGTGCCTGGAATGCCCAGTACAGGGATAGGGCTTCACCCCTCCACTTT.

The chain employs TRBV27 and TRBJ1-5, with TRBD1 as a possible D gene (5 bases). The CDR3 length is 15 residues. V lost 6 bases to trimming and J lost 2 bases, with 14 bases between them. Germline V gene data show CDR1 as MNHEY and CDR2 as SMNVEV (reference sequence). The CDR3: CASSPLGGGNQPQHF. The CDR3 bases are TGTGCCAGCAGCCCCCTGGGGGGGGGCAATCAGCCCCAGCATTTT.

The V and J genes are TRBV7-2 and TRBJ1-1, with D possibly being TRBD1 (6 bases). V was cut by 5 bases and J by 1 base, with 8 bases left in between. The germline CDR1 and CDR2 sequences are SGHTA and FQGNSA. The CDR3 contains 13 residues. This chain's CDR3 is CASSLTGNTEAFF. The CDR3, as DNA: TGTGCCAGCAGCCTGACAGGGAACACTGAAGCTTTCTTT.

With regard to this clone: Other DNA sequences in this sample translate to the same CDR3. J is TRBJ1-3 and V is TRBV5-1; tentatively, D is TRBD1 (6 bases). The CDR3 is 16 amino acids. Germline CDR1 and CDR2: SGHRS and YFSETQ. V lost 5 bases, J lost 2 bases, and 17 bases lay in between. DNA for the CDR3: TGCGCCAGCAGAAACGGACAGCGTTTAACTGGAAACACCATATATTTT. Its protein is CASRNGQRLTGNTIYF.

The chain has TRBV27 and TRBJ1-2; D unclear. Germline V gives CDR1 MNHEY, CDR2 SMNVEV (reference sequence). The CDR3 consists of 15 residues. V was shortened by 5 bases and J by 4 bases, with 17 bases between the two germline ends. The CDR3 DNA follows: TGTGCCAGCAGTGTTAAACAGACCCCCTCCTATGGCTACACCTTC. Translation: CASSVKQTPSYGYTF.

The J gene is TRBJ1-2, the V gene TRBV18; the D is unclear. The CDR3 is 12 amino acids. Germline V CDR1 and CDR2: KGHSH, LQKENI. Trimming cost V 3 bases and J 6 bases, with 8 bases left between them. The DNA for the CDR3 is TGTGCCAGCTCACCGGAGGGCAATGGCTACACCTTC. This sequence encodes CASSPEGNGYTF.

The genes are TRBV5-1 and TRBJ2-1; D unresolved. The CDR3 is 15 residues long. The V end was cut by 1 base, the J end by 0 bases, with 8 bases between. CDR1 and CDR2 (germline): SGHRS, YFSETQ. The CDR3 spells CASSLMPSSYNEQFF. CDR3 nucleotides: TGCGCCAGCAGCTTGATGCCGAGCTCCTACAATGAGCAGTTCTTC.

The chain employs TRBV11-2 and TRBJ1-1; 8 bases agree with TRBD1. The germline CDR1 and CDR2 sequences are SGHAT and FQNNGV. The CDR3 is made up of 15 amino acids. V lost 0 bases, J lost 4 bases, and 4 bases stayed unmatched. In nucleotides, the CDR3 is TGTGCCAGCAGCTTAGACAACAGGGGGTTCACTGAAGCTTTCTTT. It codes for CASSLDNRGFTEAFF.

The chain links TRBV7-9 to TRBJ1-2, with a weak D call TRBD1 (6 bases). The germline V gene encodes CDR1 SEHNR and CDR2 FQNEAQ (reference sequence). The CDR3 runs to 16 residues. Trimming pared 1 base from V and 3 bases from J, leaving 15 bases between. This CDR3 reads CASSLEVGQNYYGYTF. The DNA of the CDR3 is TGTGCCAGCAGCTTAGAAGTCGGACAGAACTACTATGGCTACACCTTC.

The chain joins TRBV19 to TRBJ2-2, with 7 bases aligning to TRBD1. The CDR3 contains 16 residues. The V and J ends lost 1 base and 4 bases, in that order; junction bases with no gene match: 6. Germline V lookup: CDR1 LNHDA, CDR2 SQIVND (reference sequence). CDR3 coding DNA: TGTGCCAGTAGTATAGGCTCAGGGGGAATCACCGGGGAGCTGTTTTTT. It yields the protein CASSIGSGGITGELFF.

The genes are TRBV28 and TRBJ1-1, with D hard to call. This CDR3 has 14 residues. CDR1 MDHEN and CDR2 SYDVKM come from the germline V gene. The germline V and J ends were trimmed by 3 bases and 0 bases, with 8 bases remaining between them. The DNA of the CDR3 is TGTGCCAGCAGTTTGAGGGATATGAACACTGAAGCTTTCTTT. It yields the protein CASSLRDMNTEAFF.

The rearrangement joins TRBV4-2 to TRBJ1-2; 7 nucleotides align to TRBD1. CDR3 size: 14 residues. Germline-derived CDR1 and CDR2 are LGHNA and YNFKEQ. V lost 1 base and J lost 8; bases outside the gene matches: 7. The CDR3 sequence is CASSQANRGEGYTF. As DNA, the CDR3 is TGTGCCAGCAGCCAAGCCAACAGGGGAGAGGGCTACACCTTC.

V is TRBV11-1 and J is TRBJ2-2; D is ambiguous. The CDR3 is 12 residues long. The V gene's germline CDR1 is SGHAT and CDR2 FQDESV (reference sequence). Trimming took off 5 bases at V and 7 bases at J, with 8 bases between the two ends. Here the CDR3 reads CASSERGGELFF. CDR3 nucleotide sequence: TGTGCCAGCAGCGAAAGAGGCGGGGAGCTGTTTTTT.

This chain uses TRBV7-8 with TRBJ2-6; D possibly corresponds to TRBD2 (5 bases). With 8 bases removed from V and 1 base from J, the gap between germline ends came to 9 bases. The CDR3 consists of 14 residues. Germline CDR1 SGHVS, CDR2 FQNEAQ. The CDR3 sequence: CASAPGSGANVLTF. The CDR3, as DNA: TGTGCCAGCGCCCCGGGATCTGGGGCCAACGTCCTGACTTTC.

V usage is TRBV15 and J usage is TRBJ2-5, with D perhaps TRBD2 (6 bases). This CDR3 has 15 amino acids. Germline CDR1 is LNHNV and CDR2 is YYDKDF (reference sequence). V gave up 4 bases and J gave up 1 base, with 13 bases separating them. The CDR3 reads CATSILPGVQETQYF. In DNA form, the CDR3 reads TGTGCCACCAGCATTTTACCGGGAGTCCAAGAGACCCAGTACTTC. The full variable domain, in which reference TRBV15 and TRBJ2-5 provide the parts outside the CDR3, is DAMVIQNPRYQVTQFGKPVTLSCSQTLNHNVMYWYQQKSSQAPKLLFHYYDKDFNNEADTPDNFQSRRPNTSFCFLDIRSPGLGDTAMYLCATSILPGVQETQYFGPGTRLLVL.

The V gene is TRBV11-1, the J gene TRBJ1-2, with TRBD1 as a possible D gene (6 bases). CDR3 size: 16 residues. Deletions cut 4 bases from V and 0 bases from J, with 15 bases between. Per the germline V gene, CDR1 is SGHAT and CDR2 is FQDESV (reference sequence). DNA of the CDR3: TGTGCCAGCAGCTCCGGGGCAGGGGAAACTAACTATGGCTACACCTTC. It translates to CASSSGAGETNYGYTF.